The 3 T cell receptor beta chains below were found in one sample sequenced in a study of T-cell memory formation after mild COVID-19. TCRdb re-derived calls from the 5' RACE reads in MiXCR, one entry per CDR3 protein. Of roughly 600,000 distinct CDR3 sequences listed, about a sixth were seen once; the top ten hold around 12%. What was sequenced was PBMCs or a T cell subset sorted from them (not recorded which). The origin of the receptors is an adult woman who had mild COVID-19 (a few samples of this study predate the infection). Cell type and time point are not known.

This clonotype was recorded only once. The genes are TRBV20-1 and TRBJ1-2; no clear D gene. Germline V gives CDR1 DFQATT, CDR2 SNEGSKA (reference sequence). V was cut by 3 bases and J by 4 bases, with 3 bases left in between. The CDR3 extends over 10 amino acids. In DNA, the CDR3 is TGCAGTGCTAGTCCCTATGGCTACACCTTC. Translating gives CSASPYGYTF.

This chain uses TRBV7-6 with TRBJ2-2; D might be TRBD2 (6 bases). The CDR3 is 16 residues long. Trimming cost V 1 base and J 6 bases, with 15 bases left between them. In germline, CDR1 is SGHVS, CDR2 FNYEAQ. The CDR3 sequence: CASSLGRAPGPGELFF. CDR3 nucleotides: TGTGCCAGCAGCTTAGGGAGGGCACCTGGCCCCGGGGAGCTGTTTTTT.

This chain connects TRBV4-2 to TRBJ1-1; tentatively, D is TRBD1 (5 bases). Germline CDR1 is LGHNA and CDR2 is YNFKEQ. The V end lost 4 bases, the J end lost 1 base, and 13 bases lay between the germline ends. CDR3 size: 15 residues. The CDR3, as DNA: TGTGCCAGCAGCCCCTGGGGGTTGACGAACACTGAAGCTTTCTTT. The encoded protein is CASSPWGLTNTEAFF.